The source of this T cell receptor (beta chain) is a study of shared clonotypes between healthy human individuals. As to this clone: No antigen is known for it.

This table comes from immunoSEQ multiplex PCR, and its TCRdb copy is limited to in-frame clones, with some not included. The repertoire has under 1 million clones, roughly 92% of them found once; the top ten carry 24%. Naive CD8 cells were CD45RO-negative, positively selected for CCR7, excluding terminally differentiated effector memory CD45RA+ cells. Study-wide points: Relative to their counterparts shared across all four donors, non-shared clonotypes exhibited diminished generation probabilities.

The CDR3 covers 14 residues. V shed 0 bases, J shed 5 bases, and the junction held 4 bases outside the gene matches. CDR1 and CDR2 (germline): SGHAT, FQNNGV. This chain links TRBV11-2 with TRBJ2-7, with 7 bases aligning to TRBD2. What was sequenced was naive CD8+ T cells sorted from blood. The origin of this receptor is a young man in good health. The CDR3 region is CASSLELAGNEQYF. CDR3 nucleotides: TGTGCCAGCAGCTTAGAATTAGCGGGTAACGAGCAGTACTTC.